This T cell receptor (beta chain) appears in the sequencing data of a study of vaccination and CD4 T cells after COVID-19 (dated by TCRdb to between 2020 and 2023). Context from the whole study: Convalescent patients had a positive SARS-CoV-2 result on nasal swab PCR, and of these patients, several had mild disease and one had severe disease. The convalescent cohort included six males and four females, with two Hispanic individuals, seven Caucasians, two Asians and one multiracial person. Participants received two doses of either the Pfizer-BioNTech BNT162b2 vaccine (n=8) or the Moderna mRNA-1273 vaccine (n=2). Post-COVID blood samples from convalescent patients were collected a median of around 110 days after diagnosis, with a range of 35 to 161 days. Post-vaccine blood samples were obtained a median of roughly 75 days after the second vaccine dose, with a range of about 12 to 241 days. For stimulating the cultures, overlapping spike peptide pools were used, derived from SARS-CoV-2 as well as from the common cold coronaviruses HCoV-NL63, HCoV-OC43 and HCoV-229E. As controls, cultures received a CEFX viral epitope pool (the positive control), an HIV-1 Nef peptide pool (the negative control), or no peptide at all. In around 9 COVID-19 convalescent patients and a handful of infection-naive healthy vaccine recipients, researchers compared the spike-specific CD4+ TCR repertoire from before mRNA vaccination with the repertoire from after.

CDR1 and CDR2 were assigned from the germline V gene as MNHEY and SVGEGT. From cysteine to phenylalanine, the CDR3 is 17 amino acids long. Here the CDR3 DNA is all that survives: 51 bases in frame from base 1. Deletion took 6 bases off V and 0 bases off J, with a span of 15 bases between the germline ends. Taken with the paper, the label for treatment or condition translates to: approximately 10-day PBMC culture with coronavirus spike peptide pools or control peptides (ViraFEST assay). The ViraFEST assay, used in the study, expanded antigen-specific T cells with peptide pools and then identified the expanded clonotypes through TCR sequencing. The positive SARS-CoV-2 PCR tests of the convalescent patients were dated from March to December 2020, before the Alpha, Beta and Delta variants emerged in the United States. PBMCs were cultured at around 2 million per well in IMDM supplemented with roughly 5% human AB serum and 8.5 to 10 IU/ml IL-2, with approximately 10 ug/ml peptide pools added. Half of the culture medium was replaced with fresh IL-2-containing medium on days 3 and 7. CD4+ T cells were isolated after around 11 days of culture through negative selection using the EasySep CD4+ T cell isolation kit. PBMCs were separated from whole blood using Ficoll-Paque Plus gradient centrifugation and then either used fresh or cryopreserved at -140C. Culture conditions were generally each tested in triplicate wells.

To note about this clonotype: No antigen is known for it. One base away there is no much larger clone; base qualities are not given.

On the study overall, not on this receptor specifically: The median count of SARS-CoV-2-reactive clonotypes went up from 21 after infection to about 41 after vaccination, although the change was not significant. Of the vaccine-specific clones in convalescent patients, 304 of 307, or nearly all, reacted only to SARS-CoV-2 spike and did not cross-react with common cold coronaviruses. The number of convalescent patients in the study was relatively small, and the study did not examine early timepoints following natural infection. Among convalescent patients, a median about 86% of the SARS-CoV-2-reactive clones seen after vaccination appeared only after vaccination, which suggests priming specific to the vaccine.

Libraries were made using PCR. DNA from cultured CD4+ T cells was subjected to TCR sequencing with the Oncomine TCR Beta short-read assay at the Johns Hopkins FTIC core. The QIAamp micro DNA kit was used to extract genomic DNA from the cultured CD4+ T cells. The Oncomine TCR Beta libraries from cultured CD4+ T cells were pooled using unique dual indexes and then sequenced on an Illumina iSeq 100. Turning to the authors' computational methods: Non-productive sequences were removed, and CDR3s not starting with C, not ending with F or W, or shorter than 7 amino acids were discarded. Antigen-specific clonotypes were identified with the MANAFEST web application by comparing peptide-stimulated wells with reference and other culture wells. An FDR below 0.05, an odds ratio above 5, and a productive frequency above 0.1% in at least two of three replicate wells were required for clones to be considered positive. A clonotype counted as cross-reactive if it showed significant expansion both in the SARS-CoV-2 spike wells and in at least one common cold coronavirus spike condition. Levenshtein distances (stringdist) and unrooted phylogenetic trees (ape) in R version 3.6.1 were used to assess CDR3 homology. TCRdb redid the processing of the public reads, applying fastp at Q25 and MiXCR, and retained in-frame beta chains. Rows with a matching CDR3 protein are joined into one entry that keeps the most common DNA and genes. The V and J calls and clone size are TCRdb's, not the authors'. Across this sample there are approximately 11,000 distinct CDR3 sequences, with 70% to 75% seen only once. The top ten constitute about 12% of the sample.

Sequencing was carried out using CD4+ T cells from blood, cultured in vitro. The origin of this receptor is a human donor who had recovered from COVID-19. The chain is assembled from TRBV6-2 or TRBV6-3 and TRBJ1-6, with the D segment identity uncertain. In nucleotides, the sequence is TGTGCCAGCAGATCCGACGAGGCGAGCTCCTATAATTCACCCCTCCACTTT. This encodes CASRSDEASSYNSPLHF.